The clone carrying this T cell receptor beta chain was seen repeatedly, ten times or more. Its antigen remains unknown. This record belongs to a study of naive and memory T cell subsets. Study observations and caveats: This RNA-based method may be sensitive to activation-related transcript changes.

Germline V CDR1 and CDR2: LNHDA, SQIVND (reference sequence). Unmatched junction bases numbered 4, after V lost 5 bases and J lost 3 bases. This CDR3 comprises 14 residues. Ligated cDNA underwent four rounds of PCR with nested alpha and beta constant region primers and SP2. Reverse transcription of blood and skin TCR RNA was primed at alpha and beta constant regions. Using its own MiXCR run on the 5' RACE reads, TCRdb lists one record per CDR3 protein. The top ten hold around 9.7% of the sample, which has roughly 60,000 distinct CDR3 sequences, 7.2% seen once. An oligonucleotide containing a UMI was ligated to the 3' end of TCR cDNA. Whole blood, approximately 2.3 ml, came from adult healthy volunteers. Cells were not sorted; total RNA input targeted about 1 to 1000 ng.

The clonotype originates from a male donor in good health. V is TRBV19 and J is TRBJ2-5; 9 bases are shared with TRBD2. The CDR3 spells CASSWAGGKETQYF. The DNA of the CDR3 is TGTGCCAGTAGTTGGGCGGGAGGGAAAGAGACCCAGTACTTC.